The 19 T cell receptor beta chains given below trace back to one sample, sequenced in a study of regulatory T cells in long-lasting Graves disease. Relying on iRepertoire HTBI primers and Arm-PCR of CDR3 regions, the team built TCR beta libraries. TCRdb analysed the multiplex PCR reads with MiXCR anew, one entry per CDR3 protein. This table has over 450,000 distinct CDR3 sequences, 20% to 25% appearing once. Regarding time point: persistent/refractory GD, antithyroid drugs over 5 years with positive TRAb. The TCR library was made from RNA extracted from PBMCs. The material was peripheral blood mononuclear cells (PBMCs), obtained when the disease was refractory, from a patient treated with antithyroid drugs. All receptors derive from a female donor with Graves disease.

This clonotype was seen just once. The chain uses TRBV5-6 and TRBJ2-7; D gene ambiguous. Deletions cut 0 bases from V and 3 bases from J, with 13 bases between. This CDR3 region has 15 residues. The germline V gene has CDR1 SGHDT and CDR2 YYEEEE. The CDR3 region is CASSLVGSPDYEQYF. DNA for the CDR3: TGTGCCAGCAGCTTGGTTGGCTCTCCAGACTACGAGCAGTACTTC.

The chain employs TRBV5-1 and TRBJ2-5; D may be TRBD2 (5 bases). The V end lost 5 bases, the J end lost 5 bases, and 13 bases lay between the germline ends. The CDR3 is 13 residues long. CDR1 and CDR2 (germline): SGHRS, YFSETQ. CDR3 in DNA: TGCGCCAGCAGGTGGACTTCTCGGGAGACCCAGTACTTC. Amino acids: CASRWTSRETQYF.

The rearrangement uses TRBV29-1 and TRBJ1-1; no clear D gene. Trimming took off 7 bases at V and 0 bases at J, with 15 bases between the two ends. The CDR3 is 14 amino acids. From germline, CDR1 is SQVTM and CDR2 ANQGSEA. The CDR3 sequence: CSATPGSVNTEAFF. The CDR3 bases are TGCAGCGCTACCCCGGGCAGCGTGAACACTGAAGCTTTCTTT.

The chain couples TRBV9 to TRBJ1-1; TRBD1 might be the D (5 bases). V was pared by 4 bases and J by 3 bases, with 16 bases between. Germline V gives CDR1 SGDLS, CDR2 YYNGEE. This CDR3 region has 15 residues. The CDR3 sequence: CASSIGAGRDTEAFF. The CDR3 nucleotides are TGTGCCAGCAGCATAGGGGCCGGGCGGGACACTGAAGCTTTCTTT. The variable domain in full, with the rest retrieved from reference TRBV9 and TRBJ1-1, is DSGVTQTPKHLITATGQRVTLRCSPRSGDLSVYWYQQSLDQGLQFLIQYYNGEERAKGNILERFSAQQFPDLHSELNLSSLELGDSALYFCASSIGAGRDTEAFFGQGTRLTVV.

This clonotype was observed many times. The chain employs TRBV28 and TRBJ2-7; 7 nucleotides line up with TRBD2. V shed 3 bases and J 0 bases; nucleotides not matched to a gene: 5. The CDR3 is 15 residues long. Germline V gives CDR1 MDHEN, CDR2 SYDVKM. CDR3: CASSFLAGHSYEQYF. CDR3 nucleotides: TGTGCCAGCAGTTTCTTAGCGGGCCACTCCTACGAGCAGTACTTC.

The gene calls are TRBV5-6 and TRBJ2-5, with D tentatively TRBD2 (6 bases). The CDR3 runs 14 residues. With 4 bases removed from V and 5 bases from J, the gap between germline ends came to 15 bases. Germline loops: CDR1 SGHDT, CDR2 YYEEEE. The CDR3 sequence: CASSGGALGETQYF. CDR3 DNA sequence: TGTGCCAGCAGCGGCGGGGCCCTTGGCGAGACCCAGTACTTC.

The chain combines TRBV30 with TRBJ1-1; 7 bases fit TRBD1. CDR1 and CDR2 (germline): GTSNPN, SVGIG (reference sequence). CDR3 size: 14 residues. CDR3 region: CGVGAGGGETEAFF. CDR3 DNA sequence: TGTGGTGTTGGTGCAGGGGGGGGAGAGACTGAAGCTTTCTTT. Filled out from reference TRBV30 and TRBJ1-1, the complete variable domain reads SQTIHQWPATLVQPVGSPLSLECTVEGTSNPNLYWYRQAAGRGLQLLFYSVGIGQISSEVPQNLSASRPQDRQFILSSKKLLLSDSGFYLCGVGAGGGETEAFFGQGTRLTVV.

There are many counts of this clonotype. The gene calls are TRBV27 and TRBJ2-7, with 8 bases that match TRBD2. CDR1 is MNHEY, CDR2 SMNVEV, per germline (reference sequence). Trimming removed 8 bases from V and 5 bases from J; junction bases left unmatched: 8. This CDR3 is 13 amino acids long. The CDR3 DNA sequence: TGTGCCAGCGGATCGGGGGGGCCGCACGAGCAGTACTTC. It is translated as CASGSGGPHEQYF.

The gene calls are TRBV11-3 and TRBJ2-1, with no clear D. CDR3 size: 13 residues. Per the germline V gene, CDR1 is SGHNT and CDR2 is YENEEA. The ends were cut back, 1 base at V and 9 bases at J, with 10 bases in the middle. The CDR3 DNA is TGTGCCAGCAGCTTAGCCCCATCCAGTGAGCAGTTCTTC. Protein: CASSLAPSSEQFF.

The rearrangement links TRBV11-2 to TRBJ2-7; unclear D gene. Germline CDR1 and CDR2: SGHAT and FQNNGV. V was clipped by 4 bases and J by 3 bases, with 10 bases between them. The CDR3 has 13 amino acids. CDR3 nucleotides: TGTGCCAGCAGCTCCCTTCGACGCTACGAGCAGTACTTC. It translates to CASSSLRRYEQYF.

The table lists this clonotype with many counts. The V gene is TRBV12-3 or TRBV12-4, the J gene TRBJ2-5; 11 bases line up with TRBD2. Trimming removed 1 base from V and 13 bases from J; junction bases left unmatched: 5. This CDR3 has 13 residues. The CDR3 region is CASSLELAGATYF. DNA of the CDR3: TGTGCCAGCAGTTTAGAACTAGCGGGGGCCACGTACTTC.

The chain links TRBV7-9 to TRBJ2-7; unclear D gene. The CDR3 has 13 residues. Trimming stripped 5 bases from V and 2 bases from J, with 10 bases between. CDR1 and CDR2 (germline): SEHNR, FQNEAQ (reference sequence). In DNA, the CDR3 is TGTGCCAGCAGCCCCGGTCCTCCCTACGAGCAGTACTTC. It encodes CASSPGPPYEQYF.

This clonotype was detected a few times. The chain links TRBV12-3 or TRBV12-4 to TRBJ2-7; a possible D gene is TRBD2 (6 bases). This CDR3 has 14 amino acids. Trimming took off 1 base at V and 0 bases at J, with 7 bases between the two ends. CDR3 coding DNA: TGTGCCAGCAGTTTAGGGACTACCTCCTACGAGCAGTACTTC. This sequence encodes CASSLGTTSYEQYF.

This clonotype was recorded at least ten times. The chain employs TRBV28 and TRBJ1-1; perhaps TRBD1 as D (6 bases). Per the germline V gene, CDR1 is MDHEN and CDR2 is SYDVKM. This CDR3 spans 18 amino acids. Trimming left V 5 bases short and J 5 bases short, with 27 bases between. This CDR3 is CASSLTRTEQRLKTEAFF. The CDR3 DNA reads as TGTGCCAGCAGTCTTACCCGGACAGAGCAACGGCTAAAGACTGAAGCTTTCTTT.

This clonotype was recorded at least ten times. The V gene is TRBV2, the J gene TRBJ2-2; no definite D call. The V end was cut by 5 bases, the J end by 0 bases, with 7 bases between. Germline CDR1 reads SNHLY; CDR2 reads FYNNEI. The CDR3 has 14 residues. The CDR3: CASSLDTNTGELFF. In DNA form, the CDR3 reads TGTGCCAGCAGTTTAGACACGAACACCGGGGAGCTGTTTTTT.

Ten or more counts support this clonotype. The chain recombines TRBV20-1 with TRBJ1-4; D unresolved. The CDR3 is 14 residues long. Per germline, CDR1 DFQATT and CDR2 SNEGSKA (reference sequence). With 3 bases removed from V and 8 bases from J, the gap between germline ends came to 16 bases. DNA for the CDR3: TGCAGTGCTAGGCACCCCGTTACACCCGAAAAACTGTTTTTT. This encodes CSARHPVTPEKLFF.

There are many counts of this clonotype. The chain joins TRBV9 to TRBJ2-5; TRBD2 might be the D (7 bases). This CDR3 contains 13 residues. The germline V gene has CDR1 SGDLS and CDR2 YYNGEE. The germline V and J ends were trimmed by 0 bases and 5 bases, with 8 bases remaining between them. The CDR3 DNA reads TGTGCCAGCAGCGTAGCGGGGGGCGAGACCCAGTACTTC. Amino acid sequence: CASSVAGGETQYF. The full variable domain, completed using reference TRBV9 and TRBJ2-5, is DSGVTQTPKHLITATGQRVTLRCSPRSGDLSVYWYQQSLDQGLQFLIQYYNGEERAKGNILERFSAQQFPDLHSELNLSSLELGDSALYFCASSVAGGETQYFGPGTRLLVL.

Turning to this clonotype: Here the CDR3 omits its conserved ending phenylalanine or tryptophan, so a read error is the likely source. No DNA is shown, since the ends of the CDR3 on it are uncertain; the CDR3 is the one TCRdb lists. CDR3 region: CASSLAGPRL. The V and J genes are TRBV5-4 and TRBJ1-1; the table names TRBD1, a call not compared with the DNA. A total of 10 residues make up the CDR3, ends included. The germline gives CDR1 SGHNT, CDR2 YYREEE (reference sequence).

The rearrangement joins TRBV28 to TRBJ2-3, with 10 bases matching TRBD2. J gave up 0 bases and V 3 bases, and 3 bases lay outside the gene matches. The V gene's germline CDR1 is MDHEN and CDR2 SYDVKM. The CDR3 extends over 16 amino acids. The CDR3 DNA sequence: TGTGCCAGCAGTTTCCTAGCGGGAGAGAGCACAGATACGCAGTATTTT. This codes for CASSFLAGESTDTQYF.